The entry that follows covers one T cell receptor beta chain sequence. This is likely a read error, given that the CDR3 carries no conserved phenylalanine or tryptophan at its end. Produced via immunoSEQ multiplex PCR; TCRdb's table is partial and in-frame only. The sample contains about 140,000 clones, approximately 94% of which appear only once. Trimming removed 3 bases at V and 1 base at J, with 24 bases between. The germline gives CDR1 MDHEN, CDR2 SYDVKM. This CDR3 has 19 amino acids. This sample stems from a study of control samples from healthy donors and cancer patients. The genes are TRBV28 and TRBJ1-1; tentative D call: TRBD1 (5 bases). The receptor was derived from a man aged 40-55 years in good health. Sequenced material: blood. The CDR3 here is CASSFWYRKGLIKNTEAFL. CDR3 DNA sequence: TGTGCCAGCAGTTTTTGGTATAGGAAGGGGCTAATAAAGAACACTGAAGCTTTCCTT.